This is a list of T cell receptor beta chains from one sample in a study of blood T cells in healthy people across ages. TCRdb reanalysed the 5' RACE reads using MiXCR and keeps one entry per CDR3 protein. The sample has some 1.4 million distinct CDR3 sequences; roughly 45% are singletons. Material: blood. These receptors all stem from a woman between 18 and 29 years old in good health. Each CDR3 is given with its conserved first and last residue. D genes are given only for firm matches. Rows may omit the clone size; those that give it use once, few, many or a size class.

clone_size j_call d_call v_call cdr3_nt cdr3_aa
NA TRBJ1-2 NA TRBV7-6 TGTGCCAGCAGCCCCCGGGGCACAGGTCTAAATATCTATGGCTACACCTTC CASSPRGTGLNIYGYTF
NA TRBJ1-5 NA TRBV6-5 TGTGCCAGCAGTTACGTCGCAGGGGATCAGCCCCAGCATTTT CASSYVAGDQPQHF
NA TRBJ1-1 NA TRBV5-1 TGCGCCAGCAGCTTGGGCGATTGGGGGACCAAACGGAACACTGAAGCTTTCTTT CASSLGDWGTKRNTEAFF
NA TRBJ1-4 TRBD1 TRBV7-7 TGTGCCAGCAACCCACAGGGGGGGGAAAAACTGTTTTTT CASNPQGGEKLFF
NA TRBJ1-5 NA TRBV9 TGTGCCAGCAGCACTGGACTTGATAGACAGCCCCAGCATTTT CASSTGLDRQPQHF
few TRBJ2-1 NA TRBV9 TGTGCCAGCAGCCAAACGGTAGCTGGGGATGAGCAGTTCTTC CASSQTVAGDEQFF
once TRBJ2-1 NA TRBV20-1 TGCAGTGCTAGAGATAGGCTAGCGCGGAGCTCCTACAATGAGCAGTTCTTC CSARDRLARSSYNEQFF
NA TRBJ1-5 NA TRBV20-1 TGCAGTGCTAGAGGTAACGCAGGGGCCAAACTGAGGTATCAGCCCCAGCATTTT CSARGNAGAKLRYQPQHF
NA TRBJ1-3 NA TRBV27 TGTGCCAGCAGTTTATCGCTCAGGGGCCCTGGAAACACCATATATTTT CASSLSLRGPGNTIYF
NA TRBJ1-6 TRBD1 TRBV20-1 TGCAGTGCAACGGGACAGGGGGCCTCCTATAATTCACCCCTCCACTTT CSATGQGASYNSPLHF
NA TRBJ1-2 NA TRBV4-1 TGCGCCAGCAGCCAAGATCGAGGAGCAGGGGCGGGTGGCTACACCTTC CASSQDRGAGAGGYTF
few TRBJ2-6 TRBD1 TRBV20-1 TGCAGTGCTAGGGCTACAGGGGGAACACGCTCTGGGGCCAACGTCCTGACTTTC CSARATGGTRSGANVLTF
NA TRBJ1-2 TRBD1 TRBV27 TGTGCCAGCAGTTTCGACAGGGAACCCTATGGCTACACCTTC CASSFDREPYGYTF
NA TRBJ1-3 NA TRBV5-1 TGCGCCAGCAGTCACGGCGGAGAAAAAAACACCATATATTTT CASSHGGEKNTIYF
few TRBJ2-4 NA TRBV27 TGTGCCAGCAGTGTCCCCGGGGGCCCCCAGTACTTC CASSVPGGPQYF
NA TRBJ2-5 NA TRBV6-6 TGTGCCAGCGGACCAGAACAAGAGACCCAGTACTTC CASGPEQETQYF
NA TRBJ2-1 NA TRBV14 TGTGCCAGCAGCCAAGACTGGAGTCTCTTCGACAATGAGCAGTTCTTC CASSQDWSLFDNEQFF
NA TRBJ2-3 NA TRBV24-1 TGTGCCACCAGTGAAAGGCCCGTTCTTTGGGAGTCTAGCACAGATACGCAGTATTTT CATSERPVLWESSTDTQYF
NA TRBJ2-2 TRBD2 TRBV7-2 TGTGCCAGCAGAACAACCGGAAAAGCGGGGGGGCCAATCGGGGAGCTGTTTTTT CASRTTGKAGGPIGELFF
NA TRBJ1-2 NA TRBV12-3/TRBV12-4 TGTGCCAGCAGTACGGAGGGGCGGATTGGCTACACCTTC CASSTEGRIGYTF
NA TRBJ2-1 NA TRBV25-1 TGTGCCAGCAGTGAGTGGGGTTACAATGAGCAGTTCTTC CASSEWGYNEQFF
NA TRBJ1-6 NA TRBV6-5 TGTGCCAGCCGCCCGACTATACTAGGGAAATATTCACCCCTCCACTTT CASRPTILGKYSPLHF
NA TRBJ2-5 NA TRBV6-2/TRBV6-3 TGTGCCAGCAGTTATGGTTCAAGCGTCGAGACCCAGTACTTC CASSYGSSVETQYF
few TRBJ2-3 TRBD2 TRBV9 TGTGCCAGCAGCGTAGTGACGGGGAGGGCAGATACGCAGTATTTT CASSVVTGRADTQYF
NA TRBJ2-7 TRBD1 TRBV15 TGTGCCACCAGCGCTGTTCCGGGACAGGGCTACGAGCAGTACTTC CATSAVPGQGYEQYF
NA TRBJ2-1 TRBD2 TRBV6-5 TGTGCCAGCAGTTCTACCGGGACTAGCGGGAGAATAGTCGGCAATGAGCAGTTCTTC CASSSTGTSGRIVGNEQFF
NA TRBJ2-5 NA TRBV21-1 TGTGCCAGCAGCAAAGCGCCTAGCGATGAGCAGTACTTC CASSKAPSDEQYF
once TRBJ2-2 NA TRBV6-2/TRBV6-3 TGTGCCAGCAGACTACAGGGATTGGACACCGGGGAGCTGTTTTTT CASRLQGLDTGELFF
NA TRBJ2-1 NA TRBV6-1 TGTGCCAGCAGTGAAGCGAGTGAGGGACTCTCGAGCGAGCAGTTCTTC CASSEASEGLSSEQFF
NA TRBJ1-2 NA TRBV7-9 TGTGCCAGCAGCTCCTCTATCGGGGGGATTACTAACTATGGCTACACCTTC CASSSSIGGITNYGYTF
NA TRBJ2-1 NA TRBV2 TGTGCCAGCAGTGACCCCACCCTTGTGAGGATATACGGGAATGAGCAGTTCTTC CASSDPTLVRIYGNEQFF
NA TRBJ2-1 NA TRBV2 TGTGCCAGCAGTGTAGGGGTCCCCTACAATGAGCAGTTCTTC CASSVGVPYNEQFF
few TRBJ2-1 TRBD1 TRBV12-5 TGTGCTAGTGGTCTATGGGTGGGACAGGGGAAGGATGAGCAGTTCTTC CASGLWVGQGKDEQFF
few TRBJ2-7 TRBD1 TRBV12-3/TRBV12-4 TGTGCCAGCGGCCCCCGACAGGGGGAGAGCTCCTACGAGCAGTACTTC CASGPRQGESSYEQYF
NA TRBJ2-1 TRBD1 TRBV5-1 TGTGCCAGCACCGAGGGGGCCTCCTACAATGAGCAGTTCTTC CASTEGASYNEQFF
NA TRBJ2-1 NA TRBV27 TGTGCCAGCAGTTGGGCGGCTAGAGGGGACAATGAGCAGTTCTTC CASSWAARGDNEQFF
few TRBJ2-7 NA TRBV2 TGTGCCAGCAGTCCGGGAAGGACCGCCTCCTACGAGCAGTACTTC CASSPGRTASYEQYF
many TRBJ1-2 TRBD1 TRBV27 TGTGCCAGCAGTTTCTCTGGGACAGGAAACTATGGCTACACCTTC CASSFSGTGNYGYTF
NA TRBJ2-1 TRBD2 TRBV12-3/TRBV12-4 TGTGCCAGCAGTGCCTCACTAGCGTTATACAATGAGCAGTTCTTC CASSASLALYNEQFF
NA TRBJ2-7 TRBD1 TRBV5-5 TGTGCCAGCCGTGTGCAGGGGGAAACCTACGAGCAGTACTTC CASRVQGETYEQYF
NA TRBJ2-5 TRBD1 TRBV20-1 TGCAGTGCTAGACCGCCGGACAGGGTAAAGGAGACCCAGTACTTC CSARPPDRVKETQYF
NA TRBJ2-3 NA TRBV27 TGTGCCAGCAGTTTTCTCCAGGGACGCACAGATACGCAGTATTTT CASSFLQGRTDTQYF
few TRBJ1-6 NA TRBV11-2 TGTGCCAGCAGCTTGCTAAGGGGGAATTCACCCCTCCACTTT CASSLLRGNSPLHF
many TRBJ1-5 NA TRBV25-1 TGTGCCAGCAGGGGGGAAAATAGCAATCAGCCCCAGCATTTT CASRGENSNQPQHF
NA TRBJ2-7 TRBD1 TRBV2 TGTGCCAGCAGTGACGGGACAGGGGGTTACTACGAGCAGTACTTC CASSDGTGGYYEQYF
few TRBJ2-7 NA TRBV10-3 TGTGCCATCAGCCCAGGGGACGAGCAGTACTTC CAISPGDEQYF
few TRBJ2-3 TRBD2 TRBV4-1 TGCGCCAGCAGTCGATCTAGCGGCGACCCAGATACGCAGTATTTT CASSRSSGDPDTQYF
NA TRBJ2-5 TRBD1 TRBV20-1 TGCAGTGCTAGACCGGGACAGGCCTTTGAGCAGTACTTC CSARPGQAFEQYF
NA TRBJ2-3 TRBD2 TRBV5-1 TGCGCCAGCAGCTTGGGGGGTAGCGGGGCCACAGATACGCAGTATTTT CASSLGGSGATDTQYF
NA TRBJ1-1 NA TRBV12-3/TRBV12-4 TGTGCCAGCAGTCACGACACGAACACTGAAGCTTTCTTT CASSHDTNTEAFF
NA TRBJ2-7 TRBD2 TRBV7-2 TGTGCCAGCAGCTTAGCGGGGACTAGCGGAGGGTACAATGAGCAGTACTTC CASSLAGTSGGYNEQYF
NA TRBJ1-5 NA TRBV20-1 TGCAGTGCTCATAAAGGAGGCGGGAAGTGGAGCAATCAGCCCCAGCATTTT CSAHKGGGKWSNQPQHF
NA TRBJ2-7 TRBD2 TRBV6-2/TRBV6-3 TGTGCCAGCAGTTACTCGAGGGGACTAGCGGCGTATGAGCAGTACTTC CASSYSRGLAAYEQYF